What follows are 23 T cell receptor beta chains derived from one specimen sequenced in a study of cytomegalovirus exposure and HLA in healthy donors. Both 60 Vbeta primers and 13 Jbeta primers went into the PCR. TCRdb's table, derived via immunoSEQ multiplex PCR, lists solely in-frame clones and lacks some. Of under 200,000 clones listed, 70% to 85% are singletons. Source material: PBMCs. The source of these receptors is a man between 35 and 55 years old in good health and CMV-seronegative.

The rearrangement links TRBV28 to TRBJ1-4; TRBD1 is a possible D gene (5 bases). Germline assignment: CDR1 MDHEN and CDR2 SYDVKM. This CDR3 is 15 amino acids long. V was shortened by 4 bases and J by 4 bases, with 13 bases between the two germline ends. As DNA, the CDR3 is TGTGCCAGCAGTTCGGGGGGTGGCGGTAATGAAAAACTGTTTTTT. Translating it yields CASSSGGGGNEKLFF. Full variable domain (remainder filled in from reference TRBV28 and TRBJ1-4): DVKVTQSSRYLVKRTGEKVFLECVQDMDHENMFWYRQDPGLGLRLIYFSYDVKMKEKGDIPEGYSVSREKKERFSLILESASTNQTSMYLCASSSGGGGNEKLFFGSGTQLSVL.

The V call is TRBV5-1, the J call TRBJ2-7; 8 nucleotides align to TRBD1. Germline CDR1 and CDR2: SGHRS and YFSETQ. V was clipped by 5 bases and J by 0 bases; unmatched bases: 16. CDR3 length: 18 amino acids. CDR3 in DNA: TGCGCCAGCAGGTTCCGACAGGGGACCTTATCGAGCTCCTACGAGCAGTACTTC. Protein product: CASRFRQGTLSSSYEQYF.

The CDR3, as DNA: TGTGCCAGCAGTTCCTCTGGCGGTGACTATGGCTACACCTTC. Protein sequence: CASSSSGGDYGYTF. V is TRBV6-5 and J is TRBJ1-2; D remains ambiguous. Germline V gives CDR1 MNHEY, CDR2 SVGAGI. The CDR3 is 14 amino acids. Trimming stripped 4 bases from V and 3 bases from J, with 12 bases between.

Notes on this clone: The sample contains more than one DNA sequence encoding this CDR3. V gene TRBV5-1 combines with J gene TRBJ1-1; no reliable D call. The V gene's germline CDR1 is SGHRS and CDR2 YFSETQ. The CDR3 loop spans 14 amino acids. V shed 0 bases and J shed 2 bases, with 8 bases lying between them. CDR3 DNA: TGCGCCAGCAGCTTGGGACACGGAAACACTGAAGCTTTCTTT. Its translation is CASSLGHGNTEAFF.

The chain has TRBV6-1 and TRBJ1-5; the D is unclear. This CDR3 is built from 14 residues. The germline CDR1 and CDR2 sequences are MNHNS and SASEGT. Trimming shortened V by 4 bases and J by 0 bases, and 7 bases separated the two germline ends. CDR3 DNA sequence: TGTGCCAGCAGTGCACAGAATAGCAATCAGCCCCAGCATTTT. This translates into CASSAQNSNQPQHF.

The chain combines TRBV5-4 with TRBJ2-1; 7 bases are a match to TRBD1. With V trimmed by 0 bases and J by 3 bases, 6 bases remained unmatched. Germline CDR1 SGHNT, CDR2 YYREEE (reference sequence). The CDR3 loop spans 16 amino acids. The CDR3 region is CASSLDGTAHYNEQFF. In DNA, the CDR3 is TGTGCCAGCAGCTTGGATGGGACAGCACACTACAATGAGCAGTTCTTC.

Turning to this clone: The junction and the germline gene differ at one end; a read error may be behind it. The rearrangement links TRBV14 to TRBJ2-7; a possible D gene is TRBD2 (6 bases). CDR1 and CDR2 from the germline V gene are SGHDN and FVKESK. The CDR3 spans 13 residues. The CDR3 DNA reads TGTGCCAGCAGCCAAGGTGGGGGGTCAGGGCAAGACTTC. Its protein product is CASSQGGGSGQDF.

This chain uses TRBV30 with TRBJ2-7, with 7 bases fitting TRBD2. With V trimmed by 0 bases and J by 7 bases, 9 bases remained unmatched. Looked up from germline, CDR1 is GTSNPN and CDR2 is SVGIG (reference sequence). The CDR3 spans 14 residues. In DNA, the CDR3 is TGTGCCTGGAGTGTACGCGCGGGGGAGGGGGAGCAGTACTTC. As protein: CAWSVRAGEGEQYF.

This clone was detected only a few times. This rearrangement joins TRBV5-6 to TRBJ1-1; possibly TRBD1 for D (5 bases). V was cut by 4 bases and J by 3 bases, with 7 bases left in between. The CDR3 loop spans 12 amino acids. CDR1 is SGHDT, CDR2 YYEEEE, per germline. CDR3 in amino acids: CASSVGDTEAFF. CDR3 nucleotides: TGTGCCAGCAGCGTAGGGGACACTGAAGCTTTCTTT.

The CDR3 here is CASSLGLAGYEQYF. The CDR3 DNA sequence: TGTGCCAGCAGCTTGGGTCTAGCGGGCTACGAGCAGTACTTC. The rearrangement uses TRBV7-2 and TRBJ2-7, with 8 nucleotides matching TRBD2. Germline values: CDR1 SGHTA, CDR2 FQGNSA. Trimming removed 3 bases from V and 3 bases from J; junction bases left unmatched: 4. This CDR3 is 14 amino acids long.

The rearrangement uses TRBV4-1 and TRBJ1-5; possibly TRBD1 for D (6 bases). The CDR3 consists of 15 residues. Germline CDR1 reads MGHRA; CDR2 reads YSYEKL. V gave up 2 bases and J gave up 4 bases, with 12 bases separating them. CDR3 sequence (DNA): TGCGCCAGCAGCCAACCAGCACAGGGTAATCAGCCCCAGCATTTT. As protein: CASSQPAQGNQPQHF.

The V and J genes are TRBV30 and TRBJ1-6; TRBD1 agrees at 9 bases. The length of the CDR3 is 19 residues. V trimming: 2 bases; J trimming: 5 bases; junction bases outside the gene matches: 16. Per germline, CDR1 GTSNPN and CDR2 SVGIG (reference sequence). The CDR3 protein is CAWSLRSPGTGNHNSPLHF. The CDR3 bases are TGTGCCTGGAGTCTAAGGTCTCCCGGGACAGGGAACCATAATTCACCCCTCCACTTT.

This clone occurred once. V usage is TRBV27 and J usage is TRBJ2-3, with D maybe TRBD2 (5 bases). The CDR3 is made up of 16 amino acids. Looked up from germline, CDR1 is MNHEY and CDR2 is SMNVEV (reference sequence). With 6 bases removed from V and 3 bases from J, the gap between germline ends came to 19 bases. CDR3 sequence (DNA): TGTGCCAGCAGCGCACTAGAGGTCCTAGAAACAGATACGCAGTATTTT. It is translated as CASSALEVLETDTQYF.

The chain couples TRBV15 to TRBJ2-1, with D maybe TRBD1 (5 bases). This CDR3 is 15 amino acids long. The V gene lost 0 bases and the J gene lost 8 bases, with 14 bases spanning the gap. Looked up from germline, CDR1 is LNHNV and CDR2 is YYDKDF (reference sequence). In DNA form, the CDR3 reads TGTGCCACCAGCAGAGATATGACAGCGAACGATGAGCAGTTCTTC. Its translation: CATSRDMTANDEQFF.

V usage is TRBV5-5 and J usage is TRBJ1-1, with 7 positions matching TRBD1. The V segment lost 0 bases and the J segment 5 bases; nucleotides outside the gene matches: 19. CDR1 and CDR2 (germline): SGHKS, YYEKEE (reference sequence). The CDR3 has 19 amino acids. The chain's CDR3 is CASSLEGAQRGFMGTEAFF. CDR3 sequence (DNA): TGTGCCAGCAGCTTGGAGGGGGCACAGAGGGGTTTTATGGGGACTGAAGCTTTCTTT.

The chain combines TRBV6-4 with TRBJ2-2, with TRBD1 matching 8 bases. Germline trimming cut 0 bases from V and 4 bases from J; bases unmatched to any gene: 4. The CDR3 is 16 amino acids. CDR1 is MRHNA and CDR2 is SNTAGT in the germline V gene. CDR3 sequence reads: CASSDSRTGLTGELFF. As DNA, the CDR3 is TGTGCCAGCAGTGACTCCCGGACAGGGCTCACCGGGGAGCTGTTTTTT.

V usage is TRBV5-4 and J usage is TRBJ2-1, with TRBD1 matching over 8 bases. Losses at the gene ends were 4 bases for V and 3 bases for J; bases not matched to a gene: 3. Germline values: CDR1 SGHNT, CDR2 YYREEE (reference sequence). The CDR3 covers 14 residues. CDR3 nucleotide sequence: TGTGCCAGCAGCGTAGGGACAGGCTACAATGAGCAGTTCTTC. Protein: CASSVGTGYNEQFF. Variable domain in full (rest from reference TRBV5-4 and TRBJ2-1): ETGVTQSPTHLIKTRGQQVTLRCSSQSGHNTVSWYQQALGQGPQFIFQYYREEENGRGNFPPRFSGLQFPNYSSELNVNALELDDSALYLCASSVGTGYNEQFFGPGTRLTVL.

The V gene is TRBV6-1, the J gene TRBJ2-1; TRBD1 matches 8 bases. There are 15 residues in the CDR3. Germline CDR1 reads MNHNS; CDR2 reads SASEGT. The ends lost 3 bases at V and 7 bases at J; junction bases unmatched: 8. The chain's CDR3 is CASSEARGLVNEQFF. DNA of the CDR3: TGTGCCAGCAGTGAGGCCAGGGGGCTCGTGAATGAGCAGTTCTTC.

This sequence joins TRBV5-5 and TRBJ1-5; no firm D call. Germline CDR1 reads SGHKS; CDR2 reads YYEKEE (reference sequence). CDR3 length: 14 amino acids. V lost 4 bases and J 6 bases, leaving 14 bases between the germline ends. The CDR3 nucleotides read TGTGCCAGCAGCCCTGACCCCCGAGGTCAGCCCCAGCATTTT. It yields the protein CASSPDPRGQPQHF.

A remark on this clone: The same CDR3 is also encoded by other DNA sequences in this sample. The chain uses TRBV2 and TRBJ2-7; 8 positions agree with TRBD1. Germline trimming cut 6 bases from V and 3 bases from J; bases unmatched to any gene: 7. Germline lookup yields CDR1 SNHLY and CDR2 FYNNEI. CDR3 length: 14 residues. The CDR3 nucleotides are TGTGCCAGCAGCGCCGGGACAGGAATCTACGAGCAGTACTTC. Protein: CASSAGTGIYEQYF.

The rearrangement links TRBV6-5 to TRBJ1-2; D gene ambiguous. CDR1 and CDR2 from the germline V gene are MNHEY and SVGAGI. Deletions cut 5 bases from V and 0 bases from J, with 13 bases between. The CDR3 totals 15 residues. CDR3: CASSPTTEANYGYTF. The CDR3 region has the DNA TGTGCCAGCAGTCCGACGACCGAGGCTAACTATGGCTACACCTTC.

The CDR3 spells CASSATRVTEAFF. As DNA, the CDR3 is TGTGCCAGCAGCGCAACCCGGGTCACTGAAGCTTTCTTT. The chain carries TRBV7-2 and TRBJ1-1; unclear D gene. The ends were cut back, 5 bases at V and 4 bases at J, with 11 bases in the middle. Germline values: CDR1 SGHTA, CDR2 FQGNSA. This CDR3 is 13 amino acids long.

The gene calls are TRBV6-1 and TRBJ2-1; 11 nucleotides agree with TRBD2. The CDR3 consists of 15 residues. Germline CDR1 and CDR2: MNHNS and SASEGT. Losses at the gene ends were 5 bases for V and 4 bases for J; bases not matched to a gene: 4. The CDR3 loop is CASSSTSGEYNEQFF. The CDR3 region has the DNA TGTGCCAGCAGTTCGACTAGCGGGGAGTACAATGAGCAGTTCTTC.